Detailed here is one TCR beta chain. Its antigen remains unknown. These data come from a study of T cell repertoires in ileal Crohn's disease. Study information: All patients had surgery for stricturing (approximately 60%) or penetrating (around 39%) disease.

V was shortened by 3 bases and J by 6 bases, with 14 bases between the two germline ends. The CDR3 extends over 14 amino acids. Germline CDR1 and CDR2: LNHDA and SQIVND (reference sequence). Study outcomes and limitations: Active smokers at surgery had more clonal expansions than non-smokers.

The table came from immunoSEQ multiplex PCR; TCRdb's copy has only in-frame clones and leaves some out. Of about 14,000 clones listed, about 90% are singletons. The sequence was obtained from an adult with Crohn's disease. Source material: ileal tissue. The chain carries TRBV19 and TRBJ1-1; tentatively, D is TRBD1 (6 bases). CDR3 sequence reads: CASSIQGTGSEAFF. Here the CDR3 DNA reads TGTGCCAGTAGTATTCAGGGGACCGGTTCTGAAGCTTTCTTT. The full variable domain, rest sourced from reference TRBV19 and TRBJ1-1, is DGGITQSPKYLFRKEGQNVTLSCEQNLNHDAMYWYRQDPGQGLRLIYYSQIVNDFQKGDIAEGYSVSREKKESFPLTVTSAQKNPTAFYLCASSIQGTGSEAFFGQGTRLTVV.